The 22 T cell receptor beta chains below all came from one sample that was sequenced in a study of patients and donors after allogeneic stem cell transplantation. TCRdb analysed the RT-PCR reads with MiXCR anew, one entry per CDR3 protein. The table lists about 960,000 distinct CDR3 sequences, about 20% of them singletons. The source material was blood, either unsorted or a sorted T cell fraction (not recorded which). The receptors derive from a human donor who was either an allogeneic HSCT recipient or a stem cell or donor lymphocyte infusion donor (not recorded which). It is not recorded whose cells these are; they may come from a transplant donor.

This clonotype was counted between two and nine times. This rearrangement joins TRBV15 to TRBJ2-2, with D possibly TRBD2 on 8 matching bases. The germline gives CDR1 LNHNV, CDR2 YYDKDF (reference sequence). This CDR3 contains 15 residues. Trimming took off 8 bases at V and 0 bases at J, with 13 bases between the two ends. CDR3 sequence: CATSGGGSNTGELFF. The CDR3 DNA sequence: TGTGCCACCTCGGGAGGGGGCTCGAACACCGGGGAGCTGTTTTTT.

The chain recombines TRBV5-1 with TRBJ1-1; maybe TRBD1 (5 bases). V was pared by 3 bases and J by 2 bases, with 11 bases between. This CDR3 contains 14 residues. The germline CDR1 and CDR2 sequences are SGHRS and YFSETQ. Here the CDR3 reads CASSSLTVNTEAFF. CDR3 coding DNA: TGCGCCAGCAGCTCACTGACAGTAAACACTGAAGCTTTCTTT.

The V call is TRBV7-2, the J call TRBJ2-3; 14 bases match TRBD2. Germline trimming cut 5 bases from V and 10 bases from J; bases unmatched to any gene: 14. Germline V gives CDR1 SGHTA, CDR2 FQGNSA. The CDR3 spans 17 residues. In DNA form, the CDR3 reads TGTGCCAGCAGCCCCCCCGGACTAGCGGGAGGTCTAGGTTCGCAGTATTTT. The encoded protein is CASSPPGLAGGLGSQYF. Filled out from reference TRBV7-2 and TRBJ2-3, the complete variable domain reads GAGVSQSPSNKVTEKGKDVELRCDPISGHTALYWYRQSLGQGLEFLIYFQGNSAPDKSGLPSDRFSAERTGGSVSTLTIQRTQQEDSAVYLCASSPPGLAGGLGSQYFGPGTRLTVL.

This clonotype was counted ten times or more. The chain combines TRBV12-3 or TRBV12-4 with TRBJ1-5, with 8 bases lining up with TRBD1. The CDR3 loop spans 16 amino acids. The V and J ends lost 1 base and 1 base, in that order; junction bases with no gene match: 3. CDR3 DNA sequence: TGTGCCAGCAGTTTAGTAACAGGGGGGAGCAATCAGCCCCAGCATTTT. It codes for CASSLVTGGSNQPQHF.

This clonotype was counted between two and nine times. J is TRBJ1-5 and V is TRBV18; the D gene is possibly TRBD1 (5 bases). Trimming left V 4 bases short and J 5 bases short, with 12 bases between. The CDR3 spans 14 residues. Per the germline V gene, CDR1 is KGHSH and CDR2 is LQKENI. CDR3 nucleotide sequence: TGTGCCAGCTCACAATCGGACATCCATCAGCCCCAGCATTTT. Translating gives CASSQSDIHQPQHF.

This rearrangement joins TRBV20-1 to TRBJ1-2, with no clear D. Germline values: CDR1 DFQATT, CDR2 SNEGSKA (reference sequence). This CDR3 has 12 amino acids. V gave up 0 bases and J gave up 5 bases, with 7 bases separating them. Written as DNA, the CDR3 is TGCAGTGCTAGAGAGGACTATTATGGCTACACCTTC. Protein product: CSAREDYYGYTF.

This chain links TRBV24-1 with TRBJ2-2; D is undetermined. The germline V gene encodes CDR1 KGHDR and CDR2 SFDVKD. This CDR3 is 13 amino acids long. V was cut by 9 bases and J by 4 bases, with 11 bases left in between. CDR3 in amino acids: CATAVMSTGELFF. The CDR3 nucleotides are TGTGCCACCGCCGTTATGAGCACCGGGGAGCTGTTTTTT.

Here the CDR3 DNA reads TGTGCCAGCAGCTTTGCTACTGGGGCCAACGTCCTGACTTTC. Its protein product is CASSFATGANVLTF. This chain uses TRBV7-9 with TRBJ2-6; D not certain. V was cut by 3 bases and J by 2 bases, with 5 bases left in between. The CDR3 covers 14 residues. Germline lookup yields CDR1 SEHNR and CDR2 FQNEAQ (reference sequence). The full variable domain, with the rest looked up from reference TRBV7-9 and TRBJ2-6, is DTGVSQNPRHKITKRGQNVTFRCDPISEHNRLYWYRQTLGQGPEFLTYFQNEAQLEKSRLLSDRFSAERPKGSFSTLEIQRTEQGDSAMYLCASSFATGANVLTFGAGSRLTVL.

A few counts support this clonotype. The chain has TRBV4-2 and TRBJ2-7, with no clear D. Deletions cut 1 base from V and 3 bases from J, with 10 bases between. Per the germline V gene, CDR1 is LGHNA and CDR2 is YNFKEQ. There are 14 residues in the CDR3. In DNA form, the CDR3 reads TGTGCCAGCAGCCAAGCTGGAATGGGCTACGAGCAGTACTTC. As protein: CASSQAGMGYEQYF.

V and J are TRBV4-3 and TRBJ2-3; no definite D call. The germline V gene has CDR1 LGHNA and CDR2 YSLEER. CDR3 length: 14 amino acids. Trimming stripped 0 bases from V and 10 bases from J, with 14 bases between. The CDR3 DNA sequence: TGCGCCAGCAGCCAAGAGAAGAGAGGCTACGCGCAGTATTTT. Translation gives CASSQEKRGYAQYF.

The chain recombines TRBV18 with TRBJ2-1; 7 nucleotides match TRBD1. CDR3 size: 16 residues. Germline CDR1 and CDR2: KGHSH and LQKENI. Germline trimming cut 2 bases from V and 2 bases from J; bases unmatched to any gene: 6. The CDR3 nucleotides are TGTGCCAGCTCACCAAAGAGGGGGCAGACCTACAATGAGCAGTTCTTC. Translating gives CASSPKRGQTYNEQFF.

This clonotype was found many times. The CDR3 DNA reads TGTGCCAGCAGGGAGGGACTAGCGGGAGTTGGGAATGAGCAGTTCTTC. Translating it yields CASREGLAGVGNEQFF. The genes are TRBV12-3 or TRBV12-4 and TRBJ2-1, with 14 bases aligning to TRBD2. This CDR3 is built from 16 residues. The V and J ends lost 6 bases and 7 bases, in that order; junction bases with no gene match: 8.

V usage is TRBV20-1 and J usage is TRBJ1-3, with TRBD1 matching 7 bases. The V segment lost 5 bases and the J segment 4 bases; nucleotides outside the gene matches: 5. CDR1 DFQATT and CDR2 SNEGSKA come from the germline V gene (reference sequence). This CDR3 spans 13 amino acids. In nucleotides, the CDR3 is TGCAGTGCTGATCCGGGACAGGGAAACACCATATATTTT. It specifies CSADPGQGNTIYF.

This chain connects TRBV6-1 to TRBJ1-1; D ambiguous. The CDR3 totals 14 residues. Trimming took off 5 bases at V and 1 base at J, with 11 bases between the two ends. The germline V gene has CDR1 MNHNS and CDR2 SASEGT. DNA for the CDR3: TGTGCCAGCAGTCGCCGACTGGGGAACACTGAAGCTTTCTTT. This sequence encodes CASSRRLGNTEAFF.

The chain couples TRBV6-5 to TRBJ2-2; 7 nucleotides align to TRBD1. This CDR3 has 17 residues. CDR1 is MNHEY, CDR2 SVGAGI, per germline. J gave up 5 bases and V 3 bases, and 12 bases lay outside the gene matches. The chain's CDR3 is CASSYSLDRQWTGELFF. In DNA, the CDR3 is TGTGCCAGCAGTTATTCCCTGGACAGGCAATGGACCGGGGAGCTGTTTTTT.

CDR3 bases: TGTGCCAGCAGCGCGGGACAATACTATGGCTACACCTTC. Translated: CASSAGQYYGYTF. The chain is built from TRBV7-9 and TRBJ1-2; a possible D gene is TRBD1 (6 bases). There are 13 residues in the CDR3. V was shortened by 5 bases and J by 3 bases, with 10 bases between the two germline ends. Germline lookup yields CDR1 SEHNR and CDR2 FQNEAQ (reference sequence).

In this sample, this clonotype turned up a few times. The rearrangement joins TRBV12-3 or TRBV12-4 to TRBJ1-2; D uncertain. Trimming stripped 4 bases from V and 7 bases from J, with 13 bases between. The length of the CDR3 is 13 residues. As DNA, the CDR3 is TGTGCCAGCAGTTCTTTCACGGGGAGTGGCTACACCTTC. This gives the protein CASSSFTGSGYTF.

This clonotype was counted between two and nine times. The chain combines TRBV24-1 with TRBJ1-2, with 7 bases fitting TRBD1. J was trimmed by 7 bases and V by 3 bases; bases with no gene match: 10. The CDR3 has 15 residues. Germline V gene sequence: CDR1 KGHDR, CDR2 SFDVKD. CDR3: CATSDPSGGSSGYTF. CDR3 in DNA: TGTGCCACCAGTGATCCCTCAGGGGGAAGTAGTGGCTACACCTTC.

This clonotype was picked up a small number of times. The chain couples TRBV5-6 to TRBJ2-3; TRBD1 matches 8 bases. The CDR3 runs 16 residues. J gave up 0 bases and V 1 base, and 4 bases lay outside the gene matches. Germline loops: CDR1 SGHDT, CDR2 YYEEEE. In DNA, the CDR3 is TGTGCCAGCAGCTTGATGGGGACAGGTAGCACAGATACGCAGTATTTT. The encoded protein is CASSLMGTGSTDTQYF.

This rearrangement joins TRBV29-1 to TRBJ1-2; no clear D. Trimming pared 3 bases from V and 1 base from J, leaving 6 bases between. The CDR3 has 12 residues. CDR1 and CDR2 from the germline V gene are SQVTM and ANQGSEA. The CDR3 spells CSVDSLNYGYTF. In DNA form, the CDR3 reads TGCAGCGTTGATTCTCTTAACTATGGCTACACCTTC.

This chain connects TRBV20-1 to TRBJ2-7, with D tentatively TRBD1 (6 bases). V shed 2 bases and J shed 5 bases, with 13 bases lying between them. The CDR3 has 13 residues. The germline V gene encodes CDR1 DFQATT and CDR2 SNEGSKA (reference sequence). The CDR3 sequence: CSARQGGGHEQYF. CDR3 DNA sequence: TGCAGTGCTAGACAAGGGGGTGGTCACGAGCAGTACTTC.

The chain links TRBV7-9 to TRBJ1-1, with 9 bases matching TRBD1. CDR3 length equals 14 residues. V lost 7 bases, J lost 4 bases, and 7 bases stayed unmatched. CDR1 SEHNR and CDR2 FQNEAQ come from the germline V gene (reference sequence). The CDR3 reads CASTFQDRGTEAFF. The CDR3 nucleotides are TGTGCCAGCACCTTCCAGGACAGGGGCACTGAAGCTTTCTTT.